The 22 T cell receptor beta chains in this list originate from one sample, sequenced in a study of T cells in localized non-small cell lung cancer. Generated by immunoSEQ multiplex PCR, the TCRdb table keeps only in-frame clones and is missing some. The sample includes 45,000 to 55,000 clones, 70% to 90% of them seen just once. The sample was peripheral blood, taken before any cancer treatment. The receptors come from a male donor aged 60 or over with stage III squamous cell lung carcinoma.

J is TRBJ1-1 and V is TRBV7-9; D ambiguous. There are 12 residues in the CDR3. Between the trimmed V and J ends, which lost 5 bases and 4 bases, there was a span of 8 bases. Per the germline V gene, CDR1 is SEHNR and CDR2 is FQNEAQ (reference sequence). The CDR3 nucleotides read TGTGCCAGCAGCCGGGGAGGCACTGAAGCTTTCTTT. Its translation: CASSRGGTEAFF.

The chain uses TRBV5-1 and TRBJ2-5, with TRBD2 matching 7 bases. CDR1 is SGHRS and CDR2 is YFSETQ in the germline V gene. This CDR3 is built from 17 residues. V dropped 4 bases and J dropped 4; count of bases not matched to a gene: 16. The CDR3 region has the DNA TGCGCCAGCAGCAACGGAGCACAAATTCCGGGGGGAGAGACCCAGTACTTC. It yields the protein CASSNGAQIPGGETQYF.

This clone was observed a few times. V usage is TRBV7-2 and J usage is TRBJ1-1; maybe TRBD1 (6 bases). Trimming took off 5 bases at V and 6 bases at J, with 16 bases between the two ends. The CDR3 loop spans 14 amino acids. Germline assignment: CDR1 SGHTA and CDR2 FQGNSA. This CDR3 reads CASSATTGFAEAFF. The CDR3, as DNA: TGTGCCAGCAGCGCGACAACAGGGTTCGCTGAAGCTTTCTTT.

Within the sample, this clone is medium-sized. The rearrangement links TRBV4-2 to TRBJ1-1; unclear D gene. Germline assignment: CDR1 LGHNA and CDR2 YNFKEQ. V was clipped by 3 bases and J by 3 bases, with 11 bases between them. The CDR3 has 14 amino acids. The CDR3 loop reads CASSHFRSDTEAFF. The CDR3 nucleotides read TGTGCCAGCAGCCATTTTAGATCGGACACTGAAGCTTTCTTT.

J is TRBJ2-3 and V is TRBV6-5; perhaps TRBD1 as D (6 bases). CDR3 length: 15 residues. Trimming left V 6 bases short and J 9 bases short, with 22 bases between. Germline V gene sequence: CDR1 MNHEY, CDR2 SVGAGI. In DNA form, the CDR3 reads TGTGCCAGCAGCCTAACCCAGACAGGCCCAAAGACGCAGTATTTT. Its protein is CASSLTQTGPKTQYF.

The genes are TRBV11-2 and TRBJ2-5; 7 bases agree with TRBD1. The trim removed 1 base at V and 1 base at J, leaving 6 bases unmatched. CDR1 and CDR2 from the germline V gene are SGHAT and FQNNGV. The CDR3 is made up of 16 amino acids. The DNA for the CDR3 is TGTGCCAGCAGCTTAGGCAGGACAGGCGCCCAAGAGACCCAGTACTTC. It specifies CASSLGRTGAQETQYF.

J is TRBJ2-1 and V is TRBV5-1, with 10 bases that match TRBD2. The CDR3 is 15 amino acids. Germline CDR1 SGHRS, CDR2 YFSETQ. V lost 0 bases to trimming and J lost 10 bases; unmatched junction nucleotides: 7. CDR3 amino acids: CASSLALAGEWEQFF. Here the CDR3 DNA reads TGCGCCAGCAGCTTGGCGCTAGCGGGAGAATGGGAGCAGTTCTTC.

The chain has TRBV9 and TRBJ1-6; the match to TRBD1 covers 9 bases. CDR1 is SGDLS, CDR2 YYNGEE, per germline. The V gene end was trimmed by 3 bases and the J gene end by 1 base; junction bases not matched to a gene: 11. CDR3 length: 19 residues. Here the CDR3 reads CASSAQPGTGMSYNSPLHF. CDR3 nucleotides: TGTGCCAGCAGCGCCCAACCCGGGACAGGGATGTCCTATAATTCACCCCTCCACTTT.

This rearrangement joins TRBV27 to TRBJ1-4, with a tentative D call TRBD1 (6 bases). The CDR3 is 14 residues long. Germline-derived CDR1 and CDR2 are MNHEY and SMNVEV (reference sequence). Trimming removed 5 bases at V and 8 bases at J, with 15 bases between. The CDR3 region has the DNA TGTGCCAGCAGTAGGGACACTTTGGGGGAAAAACTGTTTTTT. Its protein product is CASSRDTLGEKLFF.

The V and J genes are TRBV11-2 and TRBJ2-1, with D unclear. Germline V gene lookup returns CDR1 SGHAT and CDR2 FQNNGV. The CDR3 is made up of 14 amino acids. V dropped 1 base and J dropped 6 bases, with 10 bases sitting between them. The CDR3 DNA is TGTGCCAGCAGCTTAGTTAACGACGGCAATGAGCAGTTCTTC. Protein product: CASSLVNDGNEQFF.

This chain links TRBV4-2 with TRBJ1-1; D is unresolved. Trimming took off 4 bases at V and 0 bases at J, with 9 bases between the two ends. This CDR3 has 14 amino acids. The germline V gene encodes CDR1 LGHNA and CDR2 YNFKEQ. In DNA form, the CDR3 reads TGTGCCAGCAGCCCCCCAGGTGTGAACACTGAAGCTTTCTTT. Amino acid sequence: CASSPPGVNTEAFF.

This chain connects TRBV29-1 to TRBJ1-4, with 8 nucleotides matching TRBD1. V shed 6 bases, J shed 7 bases, and the junction held 7 bases outside the gene matches. Germline assignment: CDR1 SQVTM and CDR2 ANQGSEA. The CDR3 runs 13 residues. The CDR3 DNA follows: TGCAGCGTCCTCGACAGGGGAGGTGAAAAACTGTTTTTT. Translating gives CSVLDRGGEKLFF.

The chain links TRBV9 to TRBJ2-1, with 8 nucleotides matching TRBD2. This CDR3 has 15 residues. With V trimmed by 3 bases and J by 6 bases, 8 bases remained unmatched. From germline, CDR1 is SGDLS and CDR2 YYNGEE. The CDR3 nucleotides are TGTGCCAGCAGCGCCCGGCGGGGGGTAGGCAATGAGCAGTTCTTC. As protein: CASSARRGVGNEQFF.

The chain joins TRBV7-9 to TRBJ1-4, with D unclear. This CDR3 has 14 residues. Germline V lookup: CDR1 SEHNR, CDR2 FQNEAQ (reference sequence). V lost 6 bases and J 12 bases, leaving 20 bases between the germline ends. As DNA, the CDR3 is TGTGCCAGCAGACATCACGCCGAATACACTGAACTGTTTTTT. Amino acid sequence: CASRHHAEYTELFF.

V is TRBV10-3 and J is TRBJ1-2, with 7 bases that match TRBD1. J gave up 8 bases and V 10 bases, and 16 bases lay outside the gene matches. Germline V gene sequence: CDR1 ENHRY, CDR2 SYGVKD. The CDR3 runs to 14 residues. The CDR3 nucleotides are TGTGCCAGTCACGGGACAGCCCCCATTGGCGGCTACACCTTC. Amino acid sequence: CASHGTAPIGGYTF.

CDR3 nucleotide sequence: TGTGCCACCAGCAGAGATATCTCTCCAGATACGCAGTATTTT. Its translation: CATSRDISPDTQYF. This chain connects TRBV15 to TRBJ2-3; D gene unclear. The CDR3 totals 14 residues. The germline gives CDR1 LNHNV, CDR2 YYDKDF (reference sequence). V was cut by 0 bases and J by 4 bases, with 8 bases left in between. Filled out from reference TRBV15 and TRBJ2-3, the complete variable domain reads DAMVIQNPRYQVTQFGKPVTLSCSQTLNHNVMYWYQQKSSQAPKLLFHYYDKDFNNEADTPDNFQSRRPNTSFCFLDIRSPGLGDTAMYLCATSRDISPDTQYFGPGTRLTVL.

DNA of the CDR3: TGTGCCAGCAGTGTGTTGTCCGGCGGAAGCACAGATACGCAGTATTTT. It codes for CASSVLSGGSTDTQYF. This chain connects TRBV6-4 to TRBJ2-3; D is undetermined. The CDR3 has 16 residues. CDR1 and CDR2 from the germline V gene are MRHNA and SNTAGT. The V end was cut by 4 bases, the J end by 0 bases, with 14 bases between.

The chain uses TRBV4-1 and TRBJ2-6, with D possibly TRBD1 on 5 matching bases. CDR3 length equals 19 residues. Germline V gene lookup returns CDR1 MGHRA and CDR2 YSYEKL. Between the trimmed V and J ends, which lost 4 bases and 0 bases, there was a span of 19 bases. CDR3 sequence reads: CASSRWDKGLTSGANVLTF. CDR3 coding DNA: TGCGCCAGCAGCCGATGGGATAAGGGGCTCACCTCTGGGGCCAACGTCCTGACTTTC.

The chain is built from TRBV5-8 and TRBJ2-3, with unresolved D. V was clipped by 1 base and J by 2 bases, with 5 bases between them. This CDR3 is built from 13 residues. Germline CDR1 and CDR2: SGHTS and YDEGEE. The CDR3 here is CASSLRSTDTQYF. The CDR3, as DNA: TGTGCCAGCAGCTTGCGTTCCACAGATACGCAGTATTTT.

This chain joins TRBV27 and TRBJ2-1; 8 nucleotides align to TRBD1. The CDR3 has 16 residues. The V and J ends lost 5 bases and 8 bases, in that order; junction bases with no gene match: 14. From germline, CDR1 is MNHEY and CDR2 SMNVEV (reference sequence). Written as DNA, the CDR3 is TGTGCCAGCAGTGTCAGATACGGACAGGGTGGGTATGAGCAGTTCTTC. Encoded protein: CASSVRYGQGGYEQFF.

This clone was detected once. The V gene is TRBV2, the J gene TRBJ2-7; tentatively, D is TRBD1 (6 bases). The CDR3 consists of 13 residues. Trimming removed 9 bases from V and 1 base from J, with 13 bases in between. The V gene's germline CDR1 is SNHLY and CDR2 FYNNEI. The DNA for the CDR3 is TGTGCCAGTCCAGGGGTGACTTCCTACGAGCAGTACTTC. This codes for CASPGVTSYEQYF.

The chain carries TRBV19 and TRBJ1-2; TRBD1 is a possible D gene (5 bases). The CDR3 runs to 15 residues. CDR1 LNHDA and CDR2 SQIVND come from the germline V gene (reference sequence). V lost 0 bases and J lost 10, with 18 bases in between. The CDR3, as DNA: TGTGCCAGTAGTATAGACGGGGCGGAAAAAACGGCCTACACCTTC. As protein: CASSIDGAEKTAYTF.